The T cell receptor beta chain described here comes from a study of T cell clonotyping in hematopoietic cell transplantation. Study-level findings and limits: Graft donor and pretransplant recipient Inverse Simpson Index values predicted broader posttransplant TCR diversity.

Samples: about 28 days before transplant, then days 30, 100 and 180 after. In regard to this clone: No antigen is known for it.

TCRdb keeps only in-frame clones here, not all; method: immunoSEQ multiplex PCR. In the table there are hundreds of clones, about three fifths of which are singletons. This TCR was sampled from a male patient in his sixties who had an allogeneic stem cell transplant, so the T cells may come from the graft donor. Some clones in this sample may be carry-over from other donors' samples. The sequences come from peripheral blood mononuclear cells, collected 30 days after allogeneic stem cell transplant.

The CDR3 sequence: CASSKMGLQETQYF. CDR3 nucleotide sequence: TGTGCCAGCAGTAAGATGGGGCTACAAGAGACCCAGTACTTC. This chain uses TRBV25-1 with TRBJ2-5, with a tentative D call TRBD1 (5 bases). The CDR3 covers 14 residues. Germline V gives CDR1 MGHDK, CDR2 SYGVNS. Trimming pared 5 bases from V and 2 bases from J, leaving 12 bases between.